One and the same sample provided the 14 T cell receptor beta chains below, sequenced in a study of blood T cell repertoires in COVID-19. Profiled with immunoSEQ multiplex PCR; TCRdb holds only in-frame clones, not every one. Here the sample spans about 100,000 clones, more than 80% being singletons. Sequencing used peripheral blood. These receptors came from a man aged 35 to 55 with active or convalescent COVID-19.

J is TRBJ2-1 and V is TRBV6-2 or TRBV6-3; possible D gene TRBD2, 6 bases. This CDR3 spans 17 amino acids. V dropped 2 bases and J dropped 8 bases, with 22 bases sitting between them. Germline CDR1 is MNHEY and CDR2 is SVGEGT. In DNA form, the CDR3 reads TGTGCCAGCAGTTACCCCCTTCGGGGTGCGGGACTCTATGAGCAGTTCTTC. Translated: CASSYPLRGAGLYEQFF.

The chain uses TRBV14 and TRBJ2-2; D remains ambiguous. This CDR3 spans 14 amino acids. Per the germline V gene, CDR1 is SGHDN and CDR2 is FVKESK. Trimming left V 4 bases short and J 7 bases short, with 13 bases between. The CDR3 sequence: CASSPGTPGGELFF. The CDR3 DNA follows: TGTGCCAGCAGCCCTGGTACCCCAGGCGGGGAGCTGTTTTTT.

The chain links TRBV28 to TRBJ2-7, with D possibly TRBD2 on 5 matching bases. The CDR3 is made up of 14 amino acids. Germline lookup yields CDR1 MDHEN and CDR2 SYDVKM. Trimming took 8 bases from V and 1 from J, leaving 15 bases between them. DNA for the CDR3: TGTGCCAGCCGCATAACGGGGATGTCCTACGAGCAGTACTTC. This sequence encodes CASRITGMSYEQYF.

This clone was detected only a few times. The chain has TRBV7-2 and TRBJ2-2, with TRBD2 matching 8 bases. With V trimmed by 3 bases and J by 1 base, 7 bases remained unmatched. Germline loops: CDR1 SGHTA, CDR2 FQGNSA. The CDR3 sequence is 17 residues long. DNA of the CDR3: TGTGCCAGCAGCTTTTTAGCGGGACTTATGAACACCGGGGAGCTGTTTTTT. Amino acids: CASSFLAGLMNTGELFF.

This chain uses TRBV2 with TRBJ1-5, with TRBD1 matching over 7 bases. The CDR3 is 14 residues long. V was pared by 5 bases and J by 4 bases, with 5 bases of the junction left unmatched. Germline lookup yields CDR1 SNHLY and CDR2 FYNNEI. The CDR3 spells CASSREDRNQPQHF. CDR3 bases: TGTGCCAGCAGTAGGGAGGACAGGAATCAGCCCCAGCATTTT.

The chain uses TRBV3-1 (or the pseudogene TRBV3-2) and TRBJ2-7; D unclear. The V and J ends lost 1 base and 7 bases respectively, with 14 bases between them. The germline V gene has CDR1 LGHDT and CDR2 YNNKEL (reference sequence). The length of the CDR3 is 14 residues. Written as DNA, the CDR3 is TGTGCCAGCAGCCAAGCCTTGCCTTCTGCGGAGCAGTACTTC. This encodes CASSQALPSAEQYF.

This chain joins TRBV19 and TRBJ2-7; 8 nucleotides agree with TRBD1. The CDR3 contains 16 residues. CDR1 is LNHDA, CDR2 SQIVND, per germline (reference sequence). Unmatched junction bases numbered 11, after V lost 4 bases and J lost 3 bases. CDR3 DNA: TGTGCCAGTAGTACTGAATCGACAGGGGCCTACTACGAGCAGTACTTC. Its protein product is CASSTESTGAYYEQYF. The full variable domain, its missing parts supplied by reference TRBV19 and TRBJ2-7, is DGGITQSPKYLFRKEGQNVTLSCEQNLNHDAMYWYRQDPGQGLRLIYYSQIVNDFQKGDIAEGYSVSREKKESFPLTVTSAQKNPTAFYLCASSTESTGAYYEQYFGPGTRLTVT.

This chain uses TRBV6-1 with TRBJ2-2; a weak D match, TRBD2 (6 bases). Germline CDR1 and CDR2: MNHNS and SASEGT. The CDR3 is made up of 15 amino acids. V lost 3 bases, J lost 7 bases, and 15 bases lay in between. The CDR3 is CASSERDGEHGELFF. The CDR3 nucleotides are TGTGCCAGCAGTGAGCGGGATGGGGAGCACGGGGAGCTGTTTTTT.

The rearrangement uses TRBV28 and TRBJ1-3, with D maybe TRBD1 (6 bases). This CDR3 is 15 amino acids long. Germline V lookup: CDR1 MDHEN, CDR2 SYDVKM. The V gene lost 4 bases and the J gene lost 2 bases, with 12 bases spanning the gap. For the CDR3, the DNA is TGTGCCAGCAGTTCAGGGGCTCGGGCTGGAAACACCATATATTTT. This translates into CASSSGARAGNTIYF.

This clone is medium-sized within its sample. The chain carries TRBV6-5 and TRBJ2-7; no reliable D call. CDR3 length: 14 amino acids. Germline V lookup: CDR1 MNHEY, CDR2 SVGAGI. Trimming stripped 0 bases from V and 0 bases from J, with 6 bases between. The CDR3 sequence: CASSYSPSSYEQYF. In DNA form, the CDR3 reads TGTGCCAGCAGTTACTCCCCTAGCTCCTACGAGCAGTACTTC.

This chain links TRBV24-1 with TRBJ1-4; TRBD1 might be the D (5 bases). V lost 12 bases and J lost 1, with 14 bases in between. There are 14 residues in the CDR3. CDR1 and CDR2 from the germline V gene are KGHDR and SFDVKD. CDR3 in DNA: TGTGCCTCCTCCCGGGGGGAAACTAATGAAAAACTGTTTTTT. Encoded protein: CASSRGETNEKLFF.

The V and J genes are TRBV5-6 and TRBJ2-7, with 14 bases matching TRBD2. CDR1 is SGHDT, CDR2 YYEEEE, per germline. Unmatched junction bases numbered 3, after V lost 4 bases and J lost 3 bases. This CDR3 has 15 amino acids. Here the CDR3 DNA reads TGTGCCAGCAGCCACGGGACTAGCGGGAGCTACGAGCAGTACTTC. Its translation: CASSHGTSGSYEQYF.

The sample holds one count of this clone. The rearrangement links TRBV6-5 to TRBJ2-1, with 9 positions matching TRBD2. Germline CDR1 is MNHEY and CDR2 is SVGAGI. The CDR3 consists of 15 residues. Trimming removed 4 bases from V and 6 bases from J; junction bases left unmatched: 7. DNA for the CDR3: TGTGCCAGCAGTTTGGGCCTAGCGGGGACCAATGAGCAGTTCTTC. Amino acid sequence: CASSLGLAGTNEQFF.

The V call is TRBV5-1, the J call TRBJ1-2; D is undetermined. CDR3 length equals 11 residues. V dropped 7 bases and J dropped 6 bases, with 10 bases sitting between them. Looked up from germline, CDR1 is SGHRS and CDR2 is YFSETQ. For the CDR3, the DNA is TGCGCCAGCGGGGAGGTGGATGGCTACACCTTC. Translated: CASGEVDGYTF.